The present TCR beta chain was sequenced within a study of T cell changes during pregnancy in multiple sclerosis. Libraries were prepared by immunoSEQ multiplex PCR; TCRdb keeps only in-frame clonotypes and omits some of them. The sample has about 55,000 clones, about 94% seen once. Per germline, CDR1 MGHDK and CDR2 SYGVNS. CDR3 size: 15 residues. The ends lost 5 bases at V and 6 bases at J; junction bases unmatched: 10. The starting material was CD8+ T cells from peripheral blood mononuclear cells, obtained after pregnancy. V is TRBV25-1 and J is TRBJ2-1, with 7 bases matching TRBD1. The TCR sequence derives from a female donor with multiple sclerosis, enrolled in a pregnancy study. The CDR3 DNA reads as TGTGCCAGCAGTTTAACAGGGGTTTCCGCCAATGAGCAGTTCTTC. It translates to CASSLTGVSANEQFF.